One and the same sample provided the 10 T cell receptor beta chains below, sequenced in a study of Ad26.COV2.S vaccination and SARS-CoV-2 variants. Treatment specified: around 19 received Ad26.COV2.S at low or high dose, single or two shots; several received placebo; per-sample allocation not given. After the first vaccine or placebo injection, samples were drawn on day 63. Using immunoSEQ multiplex PCR, the repertoire was profiled, and TCRdb retains in-frame clones only, with some absent. This sample yields some 420,000 clones, of which 70% to 90% are seen a single time; about 4% belongs to the top ten. This specimen was peripheral blood, taken in a trial of Ad26.COV2.S vaccine versus placebo. The receptor source for this set is a person aged 18-60 years who received the Ad26.COV2.S COVID-19 vaccine or a placebo.

V usage is TRBV20-1 and J usage is TRBJ1-2; no clear D. CDR1 is DFQATT and CDR2 is SNEGSKA in the germline V gene (reference sequence). Trimming took off 3 bases at V and 0 bases at J, with 17 bases between the two ends. This CDR3 is built from 16 residues. The CDR3 is CSASGDWVSANYGYTF. The CDR3 bases are TGCAGTGCTAGTGGCGATTGGGTCTCGGCTAACTATGGCTACACCTTC.

V usage is TRBV28 and J usage is TRBJ1-4; 11 bases are a match to TRBD1. Germline values: CDR1 MDHEN, CDR2 SYDVKM. Germline trimming cut 7 bases from V and 11 bases from J; bases unmatched to any gene: 12. The CDR3 consists of 15 residues. For the CDR3, the DNA is TGTGCCAGCACCCTCCGAGGACAGGGGGCGAGGAAACTGTTTTTT. As protein: CASTLRGQGARKLFF. The entire variable domain, with the rest obtained from reference TRBV28 and TRBJ1-4, is as follows: DVKVTQSSRYLVKRTGEKVFLECVQDMDHENMFWYRQDPGLGLRLIYFSYDVKMKEKGDIPEGYSVSREKKERFSLILESASTNQTSMYLCASTLRGQGARKLFFGSGTQLSVL.

About this clone: The sample contains more than one DNA sequence encoding this CDR3. The chain recombines TRBV5-1 with TRBJ2-3; D is ambiguous. Between the trimmed V and J ends, which lost 0 bases and 4 bases, there was a span of 6 bases. Germline V CDR1 and CDR2: SGHRS, YFSETQ. The CDR3 contains 13 residues. The CDR3 protein is CASSLVGADTQYF. CDR3 coding DNA: TGCGCCAGCAGCTTGGTTGGCGCAGATACGCAGTATTTT. The whole variable domain, filled in from reference TRBV5-1 and TRBJ2-3, reads KAGVTQTPRYLIKTRGQQVTLSCSPISGHRSVSWYQQTPGQGLQFLFEYFSETQRNKGNFPGRFSGRQFSNSRSEMNVSTLELGDSALYLCASSLVGADTQYFGPGTRLTVL.

The J gene is TRBJ1-3, the V gene TRBV7-6, with 7 bases lining up with TRBD1. The CDR3 extends over 15 amino acids. The germline V gene has CDR1 SGHVS and CDR2 FNYEAQ. V gave up 1 base and J gave up 2 bases; unmatched junction bases: 2. CDR3 sequence reads: CASSLVGQTGNTIYF. CDR3 in DNA: TGTGCCAGCAGCTTAGTGGGACAGACTGGAAACACCATATATTTT.

CDR3 nucleotide sequence: TGCGCCAGCAGTCAGGGAGTAGGGGGCTCCTCGTTCTTACTCGAAGGGCAAGAGACCCAGTACTTC. This codes for CASSQGVGGSSFLLEGQETQYF. The rearrangement uses TRBV23-1 and TRBJ2-5; 7 positions agree with TRBD1. TRBV23-1 is filed as an ORF, its function uncertain. V lost 3 bases and J lost 2; bases outside the gene matches: 27. There are 22 residues in the CDR3.

The genes are TRBV30 and TRBJ1-4; 7 bases map to TRBD1. This CDR3 is built from 13 residues. The V segment lost 0 bases and the J segment 8 bases; nucleotides outside the gene matches: 3. CDR1 and CDR2 from the germline V gene are GTSNPN and SVGIG (reference sequence). The CDR3 is CAWSVQGWEKLFF. Written as DNA, the CDR3 is TGTGCCTGGAGTGTACAGGGGTGGGAAAAACTGTTTTTT.

The rearrangement uses TRBV6-2 or TRBV6-3 and TRBJ1-2, with a possible D match to TRBD1 (5 bases). The V gene's germline CDR1 is MNHEY and CDR2 SVGEGT. The V end lost 2 bases, the J end lost 5 bases, and 15 bases lay between the germline ends. CDR3 size: 15 residues. The CDR3 DNA sequence: TGTGCCAGCAGTTACCCCTTTGGGGCTACATATGGCTACACCTTC. Translated: CASSYPFGATYGYTF.

V is TRBV9 and J is TRBJ1-6, with D maybe TRBD1 (5 bases). This CDR3 contains 13 residues. Germline CDR1 reads SGDLS; CDR2 reads YYNGEE. V was pared by 8 bases and J by 6 bases, with 12 bases between. CDR3: CASAPGVNSPLHF. CDR3 DNA sequence: TGTGCCAGTGCACCGGGGGTTAATTCACCCCTCCACTTT.

This chain links TRBV5-1 with TRBJ2-1; TRBD2 matches at 12 bases. The CDR3 is 14 amino acids. J lost 5 bases, V lost 5 bases, and 2 bases had no gene match. The germline V gene has CDR1 SGHRS and CDR2 YFSETQ. The CDR3 protein is CASSASGGDNEQFF. The CDR3 DNA is TGCGCCAGCAGTGCTAGCGGGGGGGACAATGAGCAGTTCTTC.

The rearrangement joins TRBV7-6 to TRBJ2-1; D unresolved. The CDR3 contains 15 residues. In germline, CDR1 is SGHVS, CDR2 FNYEAQ. Trimming pared 0 bases from V and 0 bases from J, leaving 6 bases between. CDR3 amino acids: CASSLAERSYNEQFF. CDR3 coding DNA: TGTGCCAGCAGCTTAGCAGAACGCTCCTACAATGAGCAGTTCTTC.